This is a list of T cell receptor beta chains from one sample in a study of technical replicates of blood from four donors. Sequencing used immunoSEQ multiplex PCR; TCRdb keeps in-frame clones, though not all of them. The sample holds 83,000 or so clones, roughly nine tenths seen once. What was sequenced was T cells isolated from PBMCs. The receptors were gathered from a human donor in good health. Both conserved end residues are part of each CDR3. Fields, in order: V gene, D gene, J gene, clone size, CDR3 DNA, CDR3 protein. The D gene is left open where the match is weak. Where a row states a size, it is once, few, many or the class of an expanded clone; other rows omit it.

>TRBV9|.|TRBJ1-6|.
TGTGCCAGCAGCGTATCCCCCGAGGGGGAGGGCGGTTTTTCACCCCTCCACTTT
CASSVSPEGEGGFSPLHF
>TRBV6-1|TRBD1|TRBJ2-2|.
TGTGCCAGCAGTGAGGGACAGGTTGGGAACACCGGGGAGCTGTTTTTT
CASSEGQVGNTGELFF
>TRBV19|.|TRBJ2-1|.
TGTGCCAGTAGTAAAGGCCGAGGCAATGAGCAGTTCTTC
CASSKGRGNEQFF
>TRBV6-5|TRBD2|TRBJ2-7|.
TGTGCCAGCAGTTACGGCCTAGCGGGGGTCTCCTACGAGCAGTACTTC
CASSYGLAGVSYEQYF
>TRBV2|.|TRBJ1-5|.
TGTGCCAGCAGTGAAGTTCTAAGGCCCCAGCATTTT
CASSEVLRPQHF
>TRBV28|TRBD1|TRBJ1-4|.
TGTGCCAGCAGTAGCCGACAGGGCTTTGTTGAAAAACTGTTTTTT
CASSSRQGFVEKLFF
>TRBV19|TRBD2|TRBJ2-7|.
TGTGCCAGTAGTCGGGCGGGAGTGGGCTACGAGCAGTACTTC
CASSRAGVGYEQYF
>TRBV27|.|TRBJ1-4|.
TGTGCCAGCAGTCCTCTCGGACTGACTTCTAATGAAAAACTGTTTTTT
CASSPLGLTSNEKLFF
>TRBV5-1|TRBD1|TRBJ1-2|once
TGCGCCAGCAGCTACTCGGGACAGGGGAACTATGGCTACACCTTC
CASSYSGQGNYGYTF
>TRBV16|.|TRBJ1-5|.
TGTGCCAGCAGCCTTGGGGCCGCGGGGGGTCAGCCCCAGCATTTT
CASSLGAAGGQPQHF
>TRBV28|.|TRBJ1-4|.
TGTGCCAGCAGTCTCGGACTTGGGCGGGAAAAACTGTTTTTT
CASSLGLGREKLFF
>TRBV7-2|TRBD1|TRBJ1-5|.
TGTGCCAGCCACGTGGCCGTACAATGGGACAGGGCTTCGTCTCAGCCCCAGCATTTT
CASHVAVQWDRASSQPQHF
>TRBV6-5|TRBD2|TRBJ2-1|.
TGTGCCAGCAGTCGTGGACTAGCGGGCATTAATGAGCAGTTCTTC
CASSRGLAGINEQFF
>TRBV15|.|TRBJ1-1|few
TGTGCCACCAGCAGAGGAGGGGGGGCCACTGAAGCTTTCTTT
CATSRGGGATEAFF
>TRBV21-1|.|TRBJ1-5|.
TGTGCCAGGACCTTTTTGGAGCACAATCAGCCCCAGCATTTT
CARTFLEHNQPQHF
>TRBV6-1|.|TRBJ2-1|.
TGTGCCAGCGGAACGACTAGTAAGCAGTTCTTC
CASGTTSKQFF
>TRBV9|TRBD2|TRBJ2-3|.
TGTGCCAGCAGCCCTCCTAGCGGGGGGGTCACAGATACGCAGTATTTT
CASSPPSGGVTDTQYF
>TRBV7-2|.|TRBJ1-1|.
TGTGCCACCGCAACTAACACTGAAGCTTTCTTT
CATATNTEAFF
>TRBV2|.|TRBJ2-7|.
TGTGCCAGCGTAGGGGGTTTCTCCTACGAGCAGTACTTC
CASVGGFSYEQYF
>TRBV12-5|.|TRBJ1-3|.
TGTGCTAGTGGCCTCTTGGGGGGGTGGTCTGGAAACACCATATATTTT
CASGLLGGWSGNTIYF
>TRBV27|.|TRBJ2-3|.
TGTGCCAGCAGTTATCGACAGGTTGGAACAGATACGCAGTATTTT
CASSYRQVGTDTQYF
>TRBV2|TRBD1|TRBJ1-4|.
TGTGCCAGCAAGGTGCAGGGGGCTGTGACTGAAAAACTGTTTTTT
CASKVQGAVTEKLFF
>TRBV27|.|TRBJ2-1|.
TGTGCCAGCAGTTCTAACAATGAGCAGTTCTTC
CASSSNNEQFF
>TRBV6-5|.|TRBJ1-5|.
TGTGCCGCACGCCCAGGAAGCAATCAGCCCCAGCATTTT
CAARPGSNQPQHF
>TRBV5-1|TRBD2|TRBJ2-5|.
TGCGCCAGCAGCTGGGGCGGGGAGGGCCGAGAGACCCAGTACTTC
CASSWGGEGRETQYF
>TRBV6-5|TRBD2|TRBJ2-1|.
TGTGCCAGCAGTTGGAGCACTAGCGGGAGCGATGAGCAGTTCTTC
CASSWSTSGSDEQFF
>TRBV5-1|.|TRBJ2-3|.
TGCGCCAGCAGCTTGGTTGCAGGCACAGATACGCAGTATTTT
CASSLVAGTDTQYF
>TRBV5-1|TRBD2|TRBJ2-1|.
TGCGCCAGCAGCTTAGCGGGAGGGTTAGGCAATGAGCAGTTCTTC
CASSLAGGLGNEQFF
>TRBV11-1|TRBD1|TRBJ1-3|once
TGTGCCAGCAGCCGGGACAGGGCTGGAAACACCATATATTTT
CASSRDRAGNTIYF
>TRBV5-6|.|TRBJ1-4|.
TGTGCCAGCAGCTCGTCATCTCAGGGGTATGAAAAACTGTTTTTT
CASSSSSQGYEKLFF
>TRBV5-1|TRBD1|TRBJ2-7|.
TGCGCCAGCAGCCCAAGACAGGGTACGAGCTACGAGCAGTACTTC
CASSPRQGTSYEQYF
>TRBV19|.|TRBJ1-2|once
TGTGCCAGTAGTATTATCGGGGGGCGGATGGAGGATGGCTACACCTTC
CASSIIGGRMEDGYTF
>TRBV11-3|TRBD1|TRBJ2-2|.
TGTGCCAGCAGAGACAGGGGTACCGGGGAGCTGTTTTTT
CASRDRGTGELFF
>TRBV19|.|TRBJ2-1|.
TGTGCCAGTAGTATTTTGCAGGGAAGCCCCTACAATGAGCAGTTCTTC
CASSILQGSPYNEQFF
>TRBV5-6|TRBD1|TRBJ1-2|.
TGTGCCAGCAGCTGGGGGACAGGGGTCTATGGCTACACCTTC
CASSWGTGVYGYTF
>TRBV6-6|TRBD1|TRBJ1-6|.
TGTGCCAGCAGTTACTCGGGGGACAGGGGGAGGAACCACTTT
CASSYSGDRGRNHF
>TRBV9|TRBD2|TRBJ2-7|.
TGTGCCAGCAGCGACGGACTAGCGGGGACCTACGAGCAGTACTTC
CASSDGLAGTYEQYF
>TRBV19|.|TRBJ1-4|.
TGTGCCAGTACCCCGGGAGGGGGTGAAAAACTGTTTTTT
CASTPGGGEKLFF
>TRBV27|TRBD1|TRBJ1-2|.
TGTGCCAGCACTGACCCGGGACAGGACTATGGCTACACCTTC
CASTDPGQDYGYTF
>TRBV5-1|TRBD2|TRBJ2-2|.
TGCGCCAGCAGCCACACCGGGTTAGTCCTTCTAGCGGGGGACACCGGGGAGCTGTTTTTT
CASSHTGLVLLAGDTGELFF
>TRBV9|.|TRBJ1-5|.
TGTGCCAGCAGCGTAGAAGGGGCGAGCAATCAGCCCCAGCATTTT
CASSVEGASNQPQHF
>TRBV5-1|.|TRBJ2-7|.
TGCGCCAGCAGCTTGGTACAGGGATCGCGCGAGCAGTACTTC
CASSLVQGSREQYF
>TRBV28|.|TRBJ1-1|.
TGTGCCAGCAGCATAAGAGGGCTGCTCACTGAAGCTTTCTTT
CASSIRGLLTEAFF
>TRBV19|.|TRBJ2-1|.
TGTGCCAGTAGTTTAGGGGCCTACCCCTACAATGAGCAGTTCTTC
CASSLGAYPYNEQFF
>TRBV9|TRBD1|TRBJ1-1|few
TGTGCCAGCAGCGCATCGGGACAGTTGAACACTGAAGCTTTCTTT
CASSASGQLNTEAFF
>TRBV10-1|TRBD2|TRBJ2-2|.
TGCGCCAGCCTCAGGACTAGCGGGAGGGTATTCACCGGGGAGCTGTTTTTT
CASLRTSGRVFTGELFF
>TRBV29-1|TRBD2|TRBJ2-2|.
TGCAGCGTTGAACCCTGGACTAGCGCGCCTGGTGGCGGGGAGCTGTTTTTT
CSVEPWTSAPGGGELFF
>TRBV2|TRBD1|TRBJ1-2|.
TGTGCCAGCAGAGGGACAGGGGGCCTCTATGGCTACACCTTC
CASRGTGGLYGYTF
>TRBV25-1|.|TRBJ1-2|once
TGTGCCAGCAGTGCCTACCTCCATGGCTACACCTTC
CASSAYLHGYTF
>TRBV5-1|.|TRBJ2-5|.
TGCGCCAGCAGCTTAGCAGGGGACCAAGAGACCCAGTACTTC
CASSLAGDQETQYF
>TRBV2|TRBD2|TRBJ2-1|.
TGTGCCACCCGAGGACTAGCGGGGACCGACAATGAGCAGTTCTTC
CATRGLAGTDNEQFF
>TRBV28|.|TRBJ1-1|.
TGTGCCAGCAGTAGAGATGTTCGTACTGAAGCTTTCTTT
CASSRDVRTEAFF
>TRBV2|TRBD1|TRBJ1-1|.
TGTGCCAGCAGTGGACAGGGGGGGATGAACACTGAAGCTTTCTTT
CASSGQGGMNTEAFF